This paragraph covers one T cell receptor (beta chain) sequence. Its target is unknown. This CDR3 has 16 residues. Looked up from germline, CDR1 is SGHNT and CDR2 is YYREEE (reference sequence). The trim removed 2 bases at V and 0 bases at J, leaving 3 bases unmatched. The source of the sample is a study of siplizumab effects on memory and regulatory T cells. The repertoire was sequenced with immunoSEQ multiplex PCR; TCRdb's copy has only in-frame clones and lacks some. The sample consists of just over 60,000 clones, roughly 78% of them appearing once. Sequencing was performed on unstimulated naive, memory, effector memory and TEMRA subsets derived from a few donor pairs. Notes on the study in general: There appeared to be greater diversity in naive T cells than in memory cells, and naive T cells seemed major contributors to the alloresponse. Siplizumab significantly decreased alloreactive sequences from unstimulated CD4+ memory cells. Naive or memory phenotype assignment was not possible for roughly 75-95% of proliferating CD4+ or CD8+ clones.

This chain connects TRBV5-4 to TRBJ2-2, with 8 nucleotides matching TRBD2. Specimen: memory CD4+ T cells sorted from blood. The receptor was isolated from a human donor in good health. This chain's CDR3 is CASSFPGGTNTGELFF. CDR3 DNA: TGTGCCAGCAGCTTTCCGGGGGGGACGAACACCGGGGAGCTGTTTTTT.